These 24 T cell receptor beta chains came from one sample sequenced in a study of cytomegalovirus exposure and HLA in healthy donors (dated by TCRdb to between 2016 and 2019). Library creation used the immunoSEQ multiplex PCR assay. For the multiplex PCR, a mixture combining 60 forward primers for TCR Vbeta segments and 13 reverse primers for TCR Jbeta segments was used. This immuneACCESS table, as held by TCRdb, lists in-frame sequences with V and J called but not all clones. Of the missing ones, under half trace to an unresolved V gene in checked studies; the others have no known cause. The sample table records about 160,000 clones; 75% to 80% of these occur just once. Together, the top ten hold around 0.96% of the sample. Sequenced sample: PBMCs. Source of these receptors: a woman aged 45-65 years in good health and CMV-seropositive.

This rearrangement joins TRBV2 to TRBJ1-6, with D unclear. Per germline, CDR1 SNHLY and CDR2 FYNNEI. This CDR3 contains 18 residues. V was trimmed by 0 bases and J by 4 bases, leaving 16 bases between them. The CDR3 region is CASSEALRGRAYNSPLHF. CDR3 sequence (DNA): TGTGCCAGCAGTGAAGCGCTTCGCGGGCGGGCATATAATTCACCCCTCCACTTT. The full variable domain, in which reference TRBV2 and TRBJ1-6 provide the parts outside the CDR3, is EPEVTQTPSHQVTQMGQEVILRCVPISNHLYFYWYRQILGQKVEFLVSFYNNEISEKSEIFDDQFSVERPDGSNFTLKIRSTKLEDSAMYFCASSEALRGRAYNSPLHFGNGTRLTVT.

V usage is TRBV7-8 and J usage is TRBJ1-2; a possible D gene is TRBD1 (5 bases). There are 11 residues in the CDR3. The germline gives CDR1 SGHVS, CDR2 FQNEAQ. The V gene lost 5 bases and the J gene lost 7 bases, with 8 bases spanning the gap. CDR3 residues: CASSPGSGYTF. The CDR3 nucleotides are TGTGCCAGCAGCCCAGGGTCTGGCTACACCTTC.

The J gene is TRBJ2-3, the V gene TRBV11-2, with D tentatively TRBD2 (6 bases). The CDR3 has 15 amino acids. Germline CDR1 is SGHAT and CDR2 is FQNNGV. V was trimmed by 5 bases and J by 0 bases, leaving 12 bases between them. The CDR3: CASSRLVPSTDTQYF. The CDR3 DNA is TGTGCCAGCAGCAGACTAGTCCCTAGCACAGATACGCAGTATTTT.

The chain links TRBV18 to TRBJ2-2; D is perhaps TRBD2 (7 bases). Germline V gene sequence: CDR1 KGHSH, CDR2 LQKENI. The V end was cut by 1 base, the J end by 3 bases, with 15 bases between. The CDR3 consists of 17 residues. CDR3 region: CASSPLLTGRDTGELFF. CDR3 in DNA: TGTGCCAGCTCACCACTCCTAACAGGGAGGGACACCGGGGAGCTGTTTTTT.

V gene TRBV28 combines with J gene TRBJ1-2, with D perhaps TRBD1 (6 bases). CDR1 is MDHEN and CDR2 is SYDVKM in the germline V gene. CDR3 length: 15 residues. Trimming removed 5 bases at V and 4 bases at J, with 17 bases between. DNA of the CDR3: TGTGCCAGCAGTCTGCTCACCCGGGACACCTATGGCTACACCTTC. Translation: CASSLLTRDTYGYTF.

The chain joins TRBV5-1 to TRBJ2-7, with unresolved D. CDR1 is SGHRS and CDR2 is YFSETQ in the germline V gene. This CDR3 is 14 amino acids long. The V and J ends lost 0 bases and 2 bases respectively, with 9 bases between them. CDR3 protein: CASSLDSQTYEQYF. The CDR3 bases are TGCGCCAGCAGCTTGGATTCCCAAACCTACGAGCAGTACTTC. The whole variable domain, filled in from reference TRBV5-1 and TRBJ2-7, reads KAGVTQTPRYLIKTRGQQVTLSCSPISGHRSVSWYQQTPGQGLQFLFEYFSETQRNKGNFPGRFSGRQFSNSRSEMNVSTLELGDSALYLCASSLDSQTYEQYFGPGTRLTVT.

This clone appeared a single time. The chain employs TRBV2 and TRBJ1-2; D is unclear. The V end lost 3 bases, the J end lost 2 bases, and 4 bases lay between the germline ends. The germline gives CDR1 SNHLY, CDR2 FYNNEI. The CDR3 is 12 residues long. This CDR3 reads CASSETNYGYTF. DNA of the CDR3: TGTGCCAGCAGTGAGACAAACTATGGCTACACCTTC.

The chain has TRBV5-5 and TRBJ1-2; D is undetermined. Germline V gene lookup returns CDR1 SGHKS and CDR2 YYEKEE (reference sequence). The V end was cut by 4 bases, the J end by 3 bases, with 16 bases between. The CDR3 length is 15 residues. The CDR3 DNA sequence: TGTGCCAGCAGCCTCCAAGCAAACCCGGACTATGGCTACACCTTC. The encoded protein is CASSLQANPDYGYTF.

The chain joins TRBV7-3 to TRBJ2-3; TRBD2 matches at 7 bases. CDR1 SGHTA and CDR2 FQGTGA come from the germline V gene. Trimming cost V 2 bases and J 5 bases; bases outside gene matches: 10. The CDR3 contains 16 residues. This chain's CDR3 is CASSLARGGRGDTQYF. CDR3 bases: TGTGCCAGCAGCTTAGCGCGTGGCGGGAGAGGAGATACGCAGTATTTT.

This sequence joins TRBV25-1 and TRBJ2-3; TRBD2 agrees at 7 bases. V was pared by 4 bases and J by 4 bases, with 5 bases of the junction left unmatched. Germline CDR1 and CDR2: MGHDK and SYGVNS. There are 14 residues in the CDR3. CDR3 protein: CASSGGLTPDTQYF. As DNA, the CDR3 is TGTGCCAGCAGTGGGGGACTAACCCCAGATACGCAGTATTTT.

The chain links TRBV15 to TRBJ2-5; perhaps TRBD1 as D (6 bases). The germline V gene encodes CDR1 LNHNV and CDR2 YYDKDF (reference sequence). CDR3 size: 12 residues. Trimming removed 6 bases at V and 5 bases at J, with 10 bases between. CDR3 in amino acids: CATSLQGETQYF. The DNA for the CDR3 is TGTGCCACCAGTCTCCAGGGGGAGACCCAGTACTTC.

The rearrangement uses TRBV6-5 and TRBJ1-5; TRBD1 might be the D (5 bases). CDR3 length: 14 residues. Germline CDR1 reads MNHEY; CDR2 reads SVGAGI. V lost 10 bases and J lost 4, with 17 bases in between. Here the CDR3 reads CATSPGTGNQPQHF. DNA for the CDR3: TGTGCCACCTCTCCAGGAACAGGTAATCAGCCCCAGCATTTT.

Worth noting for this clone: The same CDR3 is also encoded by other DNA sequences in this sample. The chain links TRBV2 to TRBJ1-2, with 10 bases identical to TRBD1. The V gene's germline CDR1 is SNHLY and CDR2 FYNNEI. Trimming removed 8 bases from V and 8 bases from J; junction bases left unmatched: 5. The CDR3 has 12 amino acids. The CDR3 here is CASYGTGVGYTF. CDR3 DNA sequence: TGTGCCAGCTACGGGACAGGGGTCGGCTACACCTTC.

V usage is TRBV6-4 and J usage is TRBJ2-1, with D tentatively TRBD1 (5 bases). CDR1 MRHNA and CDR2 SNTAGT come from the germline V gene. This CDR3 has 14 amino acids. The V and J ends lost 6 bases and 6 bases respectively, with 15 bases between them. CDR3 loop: CASSAATDSNEQFF. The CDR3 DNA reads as TGTGCCAGCAGCGCCGCGACAGACAGCAATGAGCAGTTCTTC.

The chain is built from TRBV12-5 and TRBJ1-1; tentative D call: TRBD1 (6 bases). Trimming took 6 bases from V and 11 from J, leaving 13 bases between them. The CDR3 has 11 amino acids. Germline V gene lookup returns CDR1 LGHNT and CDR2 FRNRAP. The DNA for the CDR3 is TGTGCTAGTGGCACTCAGGGGCGCGCTTTCTTT. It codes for CASGTQGRAFF.

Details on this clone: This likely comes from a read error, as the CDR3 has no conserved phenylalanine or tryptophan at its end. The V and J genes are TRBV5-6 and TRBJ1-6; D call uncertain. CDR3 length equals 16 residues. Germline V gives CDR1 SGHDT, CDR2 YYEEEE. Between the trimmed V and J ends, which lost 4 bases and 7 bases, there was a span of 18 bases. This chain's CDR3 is CASSHGPEAGNSPLHV. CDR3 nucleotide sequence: TGTGCCAGCAGCCACGGGCCCGAGGCCGGGAATTCACCCCTCCACGTT.

CDR3 nucleotide sequence: TGTGCCAGCAGCTTAGCGACCGGGACAGGGGGCATTGGCTACACCTTC. This gives the protein CASSLATGTGGIGYTF. The rearrangement joins TRBV7-9 to TRBJ1-2; 12 nucleotides align to TRBD1. Trimming at V came to 0 bases and at J to 7 bases, leaving 6 bases not matched to a gene. Germline CDR1 SEHNR, CDR2 FQNEAQ (reference sequence). The CDR3 totals 16 residues.

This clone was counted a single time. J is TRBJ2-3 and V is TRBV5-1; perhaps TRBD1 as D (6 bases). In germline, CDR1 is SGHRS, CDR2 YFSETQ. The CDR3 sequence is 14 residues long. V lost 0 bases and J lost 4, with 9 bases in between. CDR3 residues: CASSLGGPPDTQYF. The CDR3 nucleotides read TGCGCCAGCAGCTTGGGGGGGCCCCCAGATACGCAGTATTTT.

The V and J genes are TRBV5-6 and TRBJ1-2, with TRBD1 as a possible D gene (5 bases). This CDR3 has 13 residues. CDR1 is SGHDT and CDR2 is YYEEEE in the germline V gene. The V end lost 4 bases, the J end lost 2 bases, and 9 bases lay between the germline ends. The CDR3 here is CASSPDRNYGYTF. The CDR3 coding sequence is TGTGCCAGCAGCCCCGACAGAAACTATGGCTACACCTTC.

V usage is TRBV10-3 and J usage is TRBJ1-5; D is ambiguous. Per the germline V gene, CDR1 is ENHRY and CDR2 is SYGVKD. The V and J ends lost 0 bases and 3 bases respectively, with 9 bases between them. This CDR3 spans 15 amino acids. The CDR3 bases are TGTGCCATCAGTGAGTCTATCCAGAACAATCAGCCCCAGCATTTT. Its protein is CAISESIQNNQPQHF.

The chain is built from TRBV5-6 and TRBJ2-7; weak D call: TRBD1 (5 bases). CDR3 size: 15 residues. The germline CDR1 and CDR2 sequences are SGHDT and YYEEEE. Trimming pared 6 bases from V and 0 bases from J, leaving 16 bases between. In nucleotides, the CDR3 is TGTGCCAGCACCCACTCCAGGGTACTCTCCTACGAGCAGTACTTC. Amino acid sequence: CASTHSRVLSYEQYF.

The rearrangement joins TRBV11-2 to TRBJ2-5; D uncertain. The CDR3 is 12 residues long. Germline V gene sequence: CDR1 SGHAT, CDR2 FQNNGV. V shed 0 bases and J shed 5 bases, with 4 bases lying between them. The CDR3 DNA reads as TGTGCCAGCAGCTTAGATCAGGAGACCCAGTACTTC. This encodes CASSLDQETQYF.

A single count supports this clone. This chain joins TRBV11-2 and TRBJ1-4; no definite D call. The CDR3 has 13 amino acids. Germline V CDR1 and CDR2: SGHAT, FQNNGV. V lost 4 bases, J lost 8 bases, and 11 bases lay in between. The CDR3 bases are TGTGCCAGCAGCTCCCGTCCTAGGGAAAAACTGTTTTTT. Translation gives CASSSRPREKLFF.

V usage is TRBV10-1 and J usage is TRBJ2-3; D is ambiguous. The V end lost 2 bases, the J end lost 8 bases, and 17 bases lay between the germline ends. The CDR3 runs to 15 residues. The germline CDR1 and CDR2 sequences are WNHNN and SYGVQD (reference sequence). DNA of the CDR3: TGCGCCAGCAGTGAGGCAGGATACCTCCCGAGTACGCAGTATTTT. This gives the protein CASSEAGYLPSTQYF.